This T cell receptor beta chain was observed in a study of blood T cell repertoires in COVID-19. Study information: The samples span acute and convalescent COVID-19 from the United States, Italy and Spain. PBMCs, B-cell-depleted T cells, or T cells provided the cDNA or gDNA that made up the material.

In the original processing: By means of reference gene primer amplification, nucleated cell counts were estimated. The protocol was immunoSEQ multiplex PCR, while the TCRdb copy is restricted to in-frame clones and leaves out a portion. V, J and clone size are those of that table, while D and trimming were read from the DNA. Among 200,000 to 300,000 clones listed, around four fifths were seen once. Trimming took 7 bases from V and 0 from J, leaving 13 bases between them. Germline V gene lookup returns CDR1 SGHDT and CDR2 YYEEEE. The CDR3 is made up of 14 amino acids. The sample taken for sequencing was peripheral blood. This TCR derives from a woman aged 60 to 75 with active or convalescent COVID-19. This chain links TRBV5-6 with TRBJ1-1; D call uncertain. The CDR3, as DNA: TGTGCCAGCTCCCTCGGGATGATGAACACTGAAGCTTTCTTT. Translation: CASSLGMMNTEAFF. Using reference TRBV5-6 and TRBJ1-1 for the parts outside the CDR3, the full variable domain is DAGVTQSPTHLIKTRGQQVTLRCSPKSGHDTVSWYQQALGQGPQFIFQYYEEEERQRGNFPDRFSGHQFPNYSSELNVNALLLGDSALYLCASSLGMMNTEAFFGQGTRLTVV.